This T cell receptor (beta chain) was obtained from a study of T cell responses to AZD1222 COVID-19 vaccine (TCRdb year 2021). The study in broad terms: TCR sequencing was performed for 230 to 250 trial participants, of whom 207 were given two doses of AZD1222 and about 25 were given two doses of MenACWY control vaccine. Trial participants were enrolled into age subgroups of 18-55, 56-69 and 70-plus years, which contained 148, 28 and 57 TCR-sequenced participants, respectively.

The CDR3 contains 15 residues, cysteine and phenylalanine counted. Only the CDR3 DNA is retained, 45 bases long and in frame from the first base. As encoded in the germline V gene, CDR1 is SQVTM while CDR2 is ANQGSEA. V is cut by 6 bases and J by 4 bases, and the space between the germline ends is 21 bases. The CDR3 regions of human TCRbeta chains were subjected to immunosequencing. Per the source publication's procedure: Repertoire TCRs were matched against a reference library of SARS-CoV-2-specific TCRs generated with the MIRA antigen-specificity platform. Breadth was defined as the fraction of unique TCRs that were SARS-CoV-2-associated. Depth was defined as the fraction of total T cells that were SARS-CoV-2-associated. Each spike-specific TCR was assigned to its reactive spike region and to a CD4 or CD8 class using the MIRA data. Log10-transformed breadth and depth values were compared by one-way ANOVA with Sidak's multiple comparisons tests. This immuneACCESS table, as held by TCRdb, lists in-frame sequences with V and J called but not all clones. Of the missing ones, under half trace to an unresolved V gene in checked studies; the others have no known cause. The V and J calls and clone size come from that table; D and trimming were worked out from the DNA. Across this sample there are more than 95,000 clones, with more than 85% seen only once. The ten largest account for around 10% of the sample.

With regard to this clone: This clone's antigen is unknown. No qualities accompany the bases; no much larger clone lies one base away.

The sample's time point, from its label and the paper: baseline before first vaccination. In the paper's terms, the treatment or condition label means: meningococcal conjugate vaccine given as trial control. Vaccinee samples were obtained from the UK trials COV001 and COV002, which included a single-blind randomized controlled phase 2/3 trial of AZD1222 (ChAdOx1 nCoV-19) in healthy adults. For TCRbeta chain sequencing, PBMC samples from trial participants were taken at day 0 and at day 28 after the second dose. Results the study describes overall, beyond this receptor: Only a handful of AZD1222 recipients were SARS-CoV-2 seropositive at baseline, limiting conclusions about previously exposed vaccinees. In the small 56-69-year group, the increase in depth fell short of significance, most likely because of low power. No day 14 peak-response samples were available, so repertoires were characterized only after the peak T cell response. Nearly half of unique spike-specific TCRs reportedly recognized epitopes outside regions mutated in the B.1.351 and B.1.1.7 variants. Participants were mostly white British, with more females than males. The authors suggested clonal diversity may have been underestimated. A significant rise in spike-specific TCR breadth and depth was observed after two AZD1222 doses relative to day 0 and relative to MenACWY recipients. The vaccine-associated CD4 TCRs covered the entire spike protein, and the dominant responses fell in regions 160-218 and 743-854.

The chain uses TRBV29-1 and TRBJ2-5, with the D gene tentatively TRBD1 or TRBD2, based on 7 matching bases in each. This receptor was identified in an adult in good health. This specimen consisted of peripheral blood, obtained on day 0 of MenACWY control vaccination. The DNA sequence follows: TGCAGCGTGGTCCGAGGGGGGGACAGTCGAGAGACCCAGTACTTC. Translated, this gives CSVVRGGDSRETQYF.